These T cell receptor beta chains were read from a single sample in a study of T cell changes during pregnancy in multiple sclerosis. The repertoire was sequenced with immunoSEQ multiplex PCR; TCRdb's copy has only in-frame clones and lacks some. The table has 35,000 or so clones, approximately 90% seen once; the top ten hold 2.8%. This material consisted of CD4+ T cells from peripheral blood mononuclear cells, taken in the third trimester of pregnancy. The source of these receptors is a female donor in good health, enrolled as a control in a pregnancy study. Both conserved end residues are part of each CDR3. The D gene is left open where the match is weak. The listing skips clone size in some rows; elsewhere it reads once, few, many or a size class.

v_call,clone_size,d_call,j_call,cdr3_aa,cdr3_nt
TRBV7-8,once,NA,TRBJ2-1,CASSFFPTEQFF,TGTGCCAGCAGCTTTTTCCCTACGGAGCAGTTCTTC
TRBV6-5,NA,NA,TRBJ1-5,CASSPAGDGNQPQHF,TGTGCCAGCAGCCCCGCGGGGGATGGGAATCAGCCCCAGCATTTT
TRBV5-1,medium-sized,NA,TRBJ1-2,CASSHLRGGDGYTF,TGCGCCAGCAGCCATCTGAGGGGAGGCGATGGCTACACCTTC
TRBV5-1,once,TRBD1,TRBJ1-2,CASSLVGDRNYGYTF,TGCGCCAGCAGCTTGGTGGGGGACAGGAACTATGGCTACACCTTC
TRBV7-7,NA,TRBD1,TRBJ2-2,CASRPDREFAGELFF,TGTGCCAGCAGACCGGACAGGGAATTTGCCGGGGAGCTGTTTTTT
TRBV10-3,few,NA,TRBJ1-1,CAARDTTEAFF,TGTGCCGCCCGGGATACTACTGAAGCTTTCTTT
TRBV30,NA,NA,TRBJ1-2,CAWSGGALVYTF,TGTGCCTGGAGCGGAGGGGCGCTCGTCTACACCTTC
TRBV10-3,once,NA,TRBJ1-6,CAISESRGNSPLHF,TGTGCCATCAGTGAGTCCCGGGGTAATTCACCCCTCCACTTT
TRBV20-1,NA,NA,TRBJ1-5,CRTGGNQPQHF,TGTAGGACCGGAGGGAATCAGCCCCAGCATTTT
TRBV6-6,once,TRBD1,TRBJ1-2,CASSPDRVGGGYTF,TGTGCCAGCAGTCCGGACAGGGTAGGGGGTGGCTACACCTTC
TRBV6-1,NA,TRBD1,TRBJ2-5,CASSRDRVQETQYF,TGTGCCAGCAGCCGCGACAGGGTCCAAGAGACCCAGTACTTC
TRBV11-1,once,NA,TRBJ1-1,CASSFDKNTEAFF,TGTGCCAGCAGCTTTGACAAGAACACTGAAGCTTTCTTT
TRBV27,NA,NA,TRBJ2-5,CASSLYRAGETQYF,TGTGCCAGCAGTTTATATAGAGCGGGAGAGACCCAGTACTTC